This T cell receptor (beta chain) was identified in a study of blood T cell repertoires in COVID-19. Study details: Acute and convalescent COVID-19 samples came from the United States, Italy and Spain. PBMCs, B-cell-depleted T cells, or T cells were the source of the cDNA or gDNA that made up the material.

Per the study methods: Reference gene primer amplification gave estimated nucleated cell counts. Libraries were prepared by immunoSEQ multiplex PCR; TCRdb keeps only in-frame clonotypes and omits some of them. The V and J calls and the clone size are those of that table, but D and trimming were determined from the DNA. The sample holds roughly 30,000 clones, over 70% seen once. The CDR3 is 16 amino acids. The junction had 10 bases not matched to a gene; V was cut back by 3 bases and J by 4 bases. Per germline, CDR1 DFQATT and CDR2 SNEGSKA (reference sequence). Sequencing was done on a sample of peripheral blood. This receptor was taken from a woman aged 60-70 years with acute or convalescent COVID-19. V is TRBV20-1 and J is TRBJ2-3; 10 positions agree with TRBD1. The DNA of the CDR3 is TGCAGTGCTAGTGTCTCGGGGACAGGGGCGGCAGATACGCAGTATTTT. This codes for CSASVSGTGAADTQYF.